The clone carrying this TCR beta chain appeared a single time. Its target is not known. These data originate in a study of T cell responses to AZD1222 COVID-19 vaccine. From germline, CDR1 is SGDLS and CDR2 YYNGEE. The V end lost 1 base, the J end lost 6 bases, and 13 bases lay between the germline ends. CDR3 length: 15 amino acids. Findings and limits, study-wide: The donors showed a predominance of white British ancestry and of females, with possible underestimation of clonal diversity.

Clones were sequenced by immunoSEQ multiplex PCR, and TCRdb holds only the in-frame ones, with some missing. The sample includes about 270,000 clones, 90% to 95% of them seen just once. The clonotype was recovered from an adult who received the AZD1222 COVID-19 vaccine. The rearrangement links TRBV9 to TRBJ2-2; the D gene is possibly TRBD2 (6 bases). This sample comprised peripheral blood, obtained 28 days after the second AZD1222 dose. CDR3 nucleotide sequence: TGTGCCAGCAGCGTAAGGCAGGGAGGCGCCGGGGAGCTGTTTTTT. Its translation is CASSVRQGGAGELFF.